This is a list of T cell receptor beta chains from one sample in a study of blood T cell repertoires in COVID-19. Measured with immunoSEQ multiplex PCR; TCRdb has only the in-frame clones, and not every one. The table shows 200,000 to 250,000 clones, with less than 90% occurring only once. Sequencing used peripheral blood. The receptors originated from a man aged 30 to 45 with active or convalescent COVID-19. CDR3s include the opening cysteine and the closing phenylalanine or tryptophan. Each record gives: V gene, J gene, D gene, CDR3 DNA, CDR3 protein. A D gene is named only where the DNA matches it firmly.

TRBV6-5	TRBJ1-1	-	TGTGCCAGCAGCCGGGCGGGCACTGAAGCTTTCTTT	CASSRAGTEAFF
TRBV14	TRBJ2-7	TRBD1	TGTGCCAGCAGCCAGATAAAAACCGGGACAGCCTACTACGAGCAGTACTTC	CASSQIKTGTAYYEQYF
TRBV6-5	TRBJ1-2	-	TGTGCCAGCAGGAATGTCGACAGCCCTCATGGCTACACCTTC	CASRNVDSPHGYTF
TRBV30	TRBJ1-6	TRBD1	TGTGCCTGGAGGAGTCAGGGGGTAATTTCACCCCTCCACTTT	CAWRSQGVISPLHF
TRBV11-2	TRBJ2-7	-	TGTGCCAGCAGCTTTTGGCAGACGGCGGGCGAGCAGTACTTC	CASSFWQTAGEQYF
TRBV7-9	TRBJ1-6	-	TGTGCCAGCAGCTTAGCAGAGAATTCACCCCTCCACTTT	CASSLAENSPLHF
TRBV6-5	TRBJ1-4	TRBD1	TGTGCCAGCAGGCCTCCGGGACAGGTTAATGAAAAACTGTTTTTT	CASRPPGQVNEKLFF
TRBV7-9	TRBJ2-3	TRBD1	TGTGCCAGCAGCTTCCACGGGACAGCCACAGATACGCAGTATTTT	CASSFHGTATDTQYF
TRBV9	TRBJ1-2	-	TGTGCCAGCAGCGTAAAGTGGGGGGGACCCACCTATGGCTACACCTTC	CASSVKWGGPTYGYTF
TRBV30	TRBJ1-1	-	TGTGCCTGGAGTGAACGGGGTACTGAAGCTTTCTTT	CAWSERGTEAFF